This T cell receptor beta chain was sequenced in a study of post-analysis software for immune sequencing data (dated by TCRdb to the mid-2010s). Regarding the study in general: The recorded disease courses included relapsing-remitting, secondary progressive and progressive-relapsing multiple sclerosis, and some patients had no subtype annotation. Patient repertoires were compared against roughly 10 previously published healthy control repertoires from donors aged about 6 to 27 years. A subset of samples was prepared in parallel using single-end sample barcoding, then pooled and co-amplified after Illumina adapter ligation.

The time point label, read with the paper, signifies: second blood draw from one MS patient after hematopoietic stem cell transplantation. TCR beta repertoires were profiled from peripheral blood of over 10 young patients with multiple sclerosis to demonstrate the VDJtools post-analysis software. The multiple sclerosis patients were children and adolescents between roughly 6 and 16 years of age. The CDR3 holds 14 amino acids from the cysteine to the phenylalanine. Here the CDR3 DNA is all that survives: 42 bases in frame from base 1. The junction carries 10 bases between V and J, which are trimmed by 3 bases and 4 bases respectively. The library was produced with PCR. Sequencing used an Illumina HiSeq 2500. To reduce PCR and sequencing biases, unique molecular identifiers were built into the TCR beta cDNA libraries. Per 1 to 10 million input T cells, around 500,000 cDNA molecules were obtained, such that each molecule approximated one T cell. The patient libraries were prepared and sequenced with the same protocol used for the earlier healthy control dataset. Samples belonging to the same batch were prepared together, multiplexed and sequenced on a shared HiSeq lane. In the source study's methods: MIGEC was used to process the raw barcoded reads, and molecular identifier groups with only a single read were discarded before consensus assembly and CDR3 extraction. VDJtools was used for post-analysis of the clonotype tables, and diversity was normalized by down-sampling every dataset to the size of the smallest sample. To correct batch-related cross-sample contamination, repertoire overlap clustering matched CDR3 amino acid sequences but not nucleotide sequences. The raw public reads went through TCRdb reprocessing: fastp at Q25, MiXCR clone calling, in-frame beta chains kept. Rows are combined by CDR3 protein, so each entry shows the most common genes and DNA. The V and J calls and clone size come from TCRdb's table, not from the authors' own analysis. The sample table records some 160,000 distinct CDR3 sequences; 30% to 45% of these occur just once. 25% to 35% of the sample is held by the ten biggest clonotypes.

On the study overall, not on this receptor specifically: The control group was slightly older than the multiple sclerosis patient group. Direct clustering with F measure showed strong co-clustering of samples prepared in the same batch, prompting a batch-effect correction. Normalized Chao1 diversity was significantly lower in multiple sclerosis patients than controls, suggesting substantial peripheral T-cell clonal expansion. A few TRBV segments, including TRBV5-6, TRBV5-1 and TRBV20-1, were significantly more frequent in patients than controls.

With regard to this clonotype: There is no known antigen for this receptor. No quality values exist for individual bases; no much larger clone is one base distant.

The TCR originated in a girl aged 10 to 17 with multiple sclerosis. Donor details come from another sample of the same person, matched by shared clones. The rearrangement combines TRBV12-3 or TRBV12-4 with TRBJ2-1; no D segment can be confidently identified. Sequencing was performed on blood, taken after autologous hematopoietic stem cell transplantation. For the CDR3, the sequence is CASSFAVGYNEQFF. The DNA sequence is TGTGCCAGCAGTTTCGCCGTAGGTTACAATGAGCAGTTCTTC.